This entry lists 5 T cell receptor beta chains sequenced from one sample in a study of CD8 T cells in Susac syndrome. Random hexamers were used to reverse transcribe the RNA input (roughly 0.5 to 1 ug). Each CDR3 protein is one row after TCRdb ran MiXCR on the immunoSEQ multiplex PCR reads. This sample has approximately 70,000 distinct CDR3 sequences, with under 96% found just once. Sample: CD4+ T cells from PBMCs. Every receptor here comes from a human donor with multiple sclerosis.

J is TRBJ2-7 and V is TRBV6-1; D possibly uses TRBD1 or TRBD2 (5 bases each). Germline assignment: CDR1 MNHNS and CDR2 SASEGT. This CDR3 region has 13 residues. V dropped 0 bases and J dropped 6 bases, with 9 bases sitting between them. The chain's CDR3 is CASSEAVRGEQYF. DNA for the CDR3: TGTGCCAGCAGTGAAGCCGTGAGGGGCGAGCAGTACTTC.

CDR3 DNA sequence: TGCAGTGCAACCGACAGGGGTGGACAGCCCCAGCATTTT. Protein product: CSATDRGGQPQHF. V gene TRBV20-1 combines with J gene TRBJ1-5; 8 bases match TRBD1. J was trimmed by 7 bases and V by 6 bases; bases with no gene match: 8. In germline, CDR1 is DFQATT, CDR2 SNEGSKA (reference sequence). The CDR3 has 13 residues.

The CDR3 DNA is TGTGCCAGCAGCTTAGACAGCGGCGGCTTGAGCTCTGGGGCCAACGTCCTGACTTTC. It translates to CASSLDSGGLSSGANVLTF. The gene calls are TRBV11-1 and TRBJ2-6; tentatively, D is TRBD2 (5 bases). Germline V gives CDR1 SGHAT, CDR2 FQDESV (reference sequence). The length of the CDR3 is 19 residues. Trimming cost V 1 base and J 0 bases, with 16 bases left between them. Supplemented by reference TRBV11-1 and TRBJ2-6, the full variable domain reads EAEVAQSPRYKITEKSQAVAFWCDPISGHATLYWYRQILGQGPELLVQFQDESVVDDSQLPKDRFSAERLKGVDSTLKIQPAELGDSAMYLCASSLDSGGLSSGANVLTFGAGSRLTVL.

The chain is built from TRBV7-8 and TRBJ2-7; 8 nucleotides agree with TRBD1. V was clipped by 5 bases and J by 1 base; unmatched bases: 4. Germline V CDR1 and CDR2: SGHVS, FQNEAQ. This CDR3 has 14 amino acids. The CDR3 region is CASSIDRGSYEQYF. CDR3 bases: TGTGCCAGCAGCATAGACAGGGGTTCCTACGAGCAGTACTTC.

The chain joins TRBV2 to TRBJ1-5; tentative D call: TRBD1 (6 bases). Trimming left V 5 bases short and J 2 bases short, with 19 bases between. The CDR3 runs 17 residues. CDR1 is SNHLY and CDR2 is FYNNEI in the germline V gene. The CDR3 here is CASSRGGGGGGNQPQHF. The CDR3 nucleotides read TGTGCCAGCAGTAGAGGCGGGGGCGGCGGTGGCAATCAGCCCCAGCATTTT.